This T cell receptor beta chain is from a study of cytomegalovirus exposure and HLA in healthy donors. The assay was immunoSEQ multiplex PCR, and TCRdb's table has in-frame clones only and misses some. The data hold about 130,000 clones, with 89% observed a single time. The CDR3 extends over 14 amino acids. Germline V gene data show CDR1 as KGHSH and CDR2 as LQKENI. The V end was cut by 8 bases, the J end by 5 bases, with 16 bases between. The TCR sequence derives from a woman aged 18-30 years in good health and CMV-seronegative. The chain has TRBV18 and TRBJ2-1; tentative D call: TRBD2 (7 bases). The sequencing sample was made of PBMCs. Written as DNA, the CDR3 is TGTGCCAGCGAGTGGGGGGGCCGGGACAATGAGCAGTTCTTC. It encodes CASEWGGRDNEQFF.